This TCR beta chain was recovered during a study of CD8 T cells in ankylosing spondylitis (TCRdb year 2017). Study-wide context: The study profiled T cell receptor beta repertoires in healthy donors and ankylosing spondylitis patients to find disease-linked TCR variants. In total, the full study cohort was made up of 95 to 110 healthy donors and roughly 27 ankylosing spondylitis patients. Peripheral blood samples were taken, and synovial fluid was additionally collected from ankylosing spondylitis patients. Points the paper makes about the study in general: The disease-linked clones had a CD8+ phenotype and were found at relatively low frequencies in peripheral blood. The disease-linked clones were reported as significantly enriched in matched synovial fluid samples from ankylosing spondylitis patients. A TCR beta motif of about 8 highly homologous amino acid variants appeared characteristic of blood from ankylosing spondylitis patients. Some motif variants were previously reported in synovial fluid and blood of reactive arthritis patients, suggesting common disease-initiation mechanisms.

CDR1 KGHDR and CDR2 SFDVKD were looked up in the germline V gene. Deletion took 0 bases off V and 7 bases off J, with a span of 6 bases between the germline ends. From its cysteine to its phenylalanine, the CDR3 spans 12 amino acids. Only the CDR3 part of the read is kept: 36 bases, read in frame from the first base. This clonotype was recorded a few times. It has no known antigen specificity. Base qualities are missing; no much larger clone stands one base away. The listed sequencing device is Illumina HiSeq 2500. Quantitative 5'-RACE with molecular barcodes was used to prepare TCR beta libraries. The paper's data handling went like this. To identify disease-linked TCR variants, a new computational method was used, one built on a probabilistic model of VDJ rearrangement. In-frame beta chains were kept once TCRdb had trimmed the public reads at Q25 with fastp and called clones with MiXCR. Identical CDR3 protein sequences are pooled into one entry, listed with their most common genes and DNA. What appears here as the V and J calls and clone size reflects TCRdb's work, not the paper's. Within this sample are about 400,000 distinct CDR3 sequences, with roughly 20% of them counted one time only. The top ten hold under 15% of the sample.

The rearrangement combines TRBV24-1 with TRBJ2-7; too little of a D gene remains to name it. What was sequenced was blood, either unsorted or a sorted T cell fraction (not recorded which). The clonotype was recovered from a male donor with ankylosing spondylitis or in good health (not recorded which). The nucleotide sequence reads as follows: TGTGCCACCAGTGATTTGCAACAGGAGCAGTACTTC. Its protein is CATSDLQQEQYF.